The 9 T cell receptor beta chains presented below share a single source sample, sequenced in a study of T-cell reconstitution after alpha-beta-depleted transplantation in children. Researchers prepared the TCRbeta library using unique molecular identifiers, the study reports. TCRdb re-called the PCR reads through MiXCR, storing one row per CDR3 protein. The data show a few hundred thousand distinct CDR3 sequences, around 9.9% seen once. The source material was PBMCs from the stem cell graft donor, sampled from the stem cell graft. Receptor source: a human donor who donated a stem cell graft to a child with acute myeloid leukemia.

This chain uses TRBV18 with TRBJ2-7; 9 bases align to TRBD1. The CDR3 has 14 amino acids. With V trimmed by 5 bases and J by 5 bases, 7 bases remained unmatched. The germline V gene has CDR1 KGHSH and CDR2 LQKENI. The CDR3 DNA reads TGTGCCAGCTCAAACCGGGACAGGGACGACGAGCAGTACTTC. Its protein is CASSNRDRDDEQYF.

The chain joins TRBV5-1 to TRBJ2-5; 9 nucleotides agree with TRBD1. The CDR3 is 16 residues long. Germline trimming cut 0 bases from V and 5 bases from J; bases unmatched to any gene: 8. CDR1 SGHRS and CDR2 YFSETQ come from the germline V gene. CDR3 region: CASSLDGQGRGETQYF. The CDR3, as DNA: TGCGCCAGCAGCTTGGATGGACAGGGGCGCGGGGAGACCCAGTACTTC.

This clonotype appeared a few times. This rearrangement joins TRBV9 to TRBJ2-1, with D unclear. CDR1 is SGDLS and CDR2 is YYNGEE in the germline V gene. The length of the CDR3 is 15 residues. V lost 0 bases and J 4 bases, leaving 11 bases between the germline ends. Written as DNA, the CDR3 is TGTGCCAGCAGCGTAGGAACGGGTTATTACAATGAGCAGTTCTTC. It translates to CASSVGTGYYNEQFF. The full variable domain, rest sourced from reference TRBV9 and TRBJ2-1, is DSGVTQTPKHLITATGQRVTLRCSPRSGDLSVYWYQQSLDQGLQFLIQYYNGEERAKGNILERFSAQQFPDLHSELNLSSLELGDSALYFCASSVGTGYYNEQFFGPGTRLTVL.

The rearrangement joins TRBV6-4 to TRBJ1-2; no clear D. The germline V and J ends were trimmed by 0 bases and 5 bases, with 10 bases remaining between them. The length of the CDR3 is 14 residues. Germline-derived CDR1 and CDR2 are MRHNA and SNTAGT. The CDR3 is CASSDSTRPYGYTF. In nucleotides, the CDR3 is TGTGCCAGCAGTGACTCGACCAGACCATATGGCTACACCTTC.

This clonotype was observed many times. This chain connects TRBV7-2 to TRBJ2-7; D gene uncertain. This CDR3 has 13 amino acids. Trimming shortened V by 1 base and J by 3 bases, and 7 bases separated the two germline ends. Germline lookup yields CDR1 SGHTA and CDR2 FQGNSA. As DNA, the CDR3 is TGTGCCAGCAGCTTAGGCCGGAACTACGAGCAGTACTTC. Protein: CASSLGRNYEQYF. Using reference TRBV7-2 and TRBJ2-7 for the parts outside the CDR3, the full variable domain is GAGVSQSPSNKVTEKGKDVELRCDPISGHTALYWYRQSLGQGLEFLIYFQGNSAPDKSGLPSDRFSAERTGGSVSTLTIQRTQQEDSAVYLCASSLGRNYEQYFGPGTRLTVT.

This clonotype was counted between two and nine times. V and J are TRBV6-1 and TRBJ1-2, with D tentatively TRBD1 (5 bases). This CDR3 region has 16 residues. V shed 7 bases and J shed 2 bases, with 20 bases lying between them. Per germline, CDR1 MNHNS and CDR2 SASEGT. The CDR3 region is CASTRAGTFGNYGYTF. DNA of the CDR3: TGTGCCAGCACCAGGGCTGGGACTTTCGGGAACTATGGCTACACCTTC.

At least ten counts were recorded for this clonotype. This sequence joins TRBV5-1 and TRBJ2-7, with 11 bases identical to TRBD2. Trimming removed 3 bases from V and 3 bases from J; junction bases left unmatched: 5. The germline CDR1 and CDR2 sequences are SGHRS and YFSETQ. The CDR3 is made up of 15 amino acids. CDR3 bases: TGCGCCAGCAGCTCAGGACTAGCGGGCCACTACGAGCAGTACTTC. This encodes CASSSGLAGHYEQYF.

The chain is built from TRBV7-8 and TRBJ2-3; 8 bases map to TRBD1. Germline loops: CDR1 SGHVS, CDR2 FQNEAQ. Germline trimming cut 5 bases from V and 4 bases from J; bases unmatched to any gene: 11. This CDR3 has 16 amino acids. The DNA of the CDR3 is TGTGCCAGCAGCGCTTACCAGGGGGCCCCTCCAGATACGCAGTATTTT. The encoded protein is CASSAYQGAPPDTQYF.

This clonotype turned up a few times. CDR3 DNA sequence: TGTGCCAGCAGCCCTACCCCCCGCTTGTGGGGGGTCACAGATACGCAGTATTTT. Protein sequence: CASSPTPRLWGVTDTQYF. The chain combines TRBV11-2 with TRBJ2-3; D perhaps matches TRBD2 (6 bases). The V and J ends lost 5 bases and 2 bases respectively, with 23 bases between them. CDR1 is SGHAT, CDR2 FQNNGV, per germline. The CDR3 consists of 18 residues.